Sequencing of this T cell receptor beta chain was carried out in a study of shared clonotypes between healthy human individuals. CD8 cells regarded as naive lacked CD45RO, were positively chosen for CCR7, and omitted terminally differentiated effector memory CD45RA+ cells. The donor population consisted of healthy HIV-negative adults with no recent acute infections or vaccinations. Germline CDR1 reads SGHDT; CDR2 reads YYEEEE. The CDR3 runs 12 residues. Trimming shortened V by 0 bases and J by 6 bases, and 7 bases separated the two germline ends. TCRdb's table, derived via immunoSEQ multiplex PCR, lists solely in-frame clones and lacks some. The table shows 1.5 million to 2.5 million clones, with about 95% occurring only once. To note about this clone: Distinct nucleotide sequences in the sample also encode this CDR3.

V gene TRBV5-6 combines with J gene TRBJ2-7; D perhaps matches TRBD2 (6 bases). The clonotype was recovered from a man aged 18 to 29 in good health. Sequencing was carried out using naive CD8+ T cells sorted from blood. The DNA for the CDR3 is TGTGCCAGCAGCTTGGGCGGGGCCGAGCAGTACTTC. It specifies CASSLGGAEQYF.